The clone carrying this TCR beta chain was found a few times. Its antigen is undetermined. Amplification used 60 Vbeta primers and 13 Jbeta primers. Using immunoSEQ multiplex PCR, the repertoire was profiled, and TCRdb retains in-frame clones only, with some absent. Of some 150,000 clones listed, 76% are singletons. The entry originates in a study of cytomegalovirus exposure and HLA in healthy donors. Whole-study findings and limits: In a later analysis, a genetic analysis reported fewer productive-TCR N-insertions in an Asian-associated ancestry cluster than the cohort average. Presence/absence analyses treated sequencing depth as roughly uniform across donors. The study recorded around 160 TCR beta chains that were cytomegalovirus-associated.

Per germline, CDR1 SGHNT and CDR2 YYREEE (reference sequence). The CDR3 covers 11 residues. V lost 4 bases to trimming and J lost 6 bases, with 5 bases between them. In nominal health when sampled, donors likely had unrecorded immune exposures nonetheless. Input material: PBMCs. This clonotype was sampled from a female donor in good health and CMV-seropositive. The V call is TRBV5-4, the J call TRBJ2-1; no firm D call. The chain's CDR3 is CASSPGNEQFF. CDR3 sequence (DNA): TGTGCCAGCAGCCCGGGCAATGAGCAGTTCTTC.